Listed below are T cell receptor beta chains from one sample, sequenced in a study of blood T cell repertoires in COVID-19. Clones were read by immunoSEQ multiplex PCR, and TCRdb kept only the in-frame ones, dropping some. This repertoire shows 150,000 to 200,000 clones, about 86% found once; its top ten account for roughly 8.2%. The sample was peripheral blood. These receptors were collected from a man aged 55-75 years with acute or convalescent COVID-19. The CDR3 runs from the conserved cysteine through the conserved F or W. A D gene is named only where the DNA matches it firmly. Not all rows give a size; the values are once, few, many and, for expanded clones, a class.

D gene	V gene	clone size	J gene	CDR3 DNA	CDR3 protein
-	TRBV2	-	TRBJ1-5	TGTGCCAGCGTGACATATAGCAATCAGCCCCAGCATTTT	CASVTYSNQPQHF
-	TRBV7-2	-	TRBJ2-3	TGTGCCAGCAGCTTATGGGACTTGAAAGATACGCAGTATTTT	CASSLWDLKDTQYF
-	TRBV28	-	TRBJ1-5	TGTGCCAGCAGTGGACTTTACACCGGGACATCAAGCAATCAGCCCCAGCATTTT	CASSGLYTGTSSNQPQHF
TRBD1	TRBV19	-	TRBJ1-5	TGTGCCAGAGGCCGGGACAGGGGGGTAAAAGGCAATCAGCCCCAGCATTTT	CARGRDRGVKGNQPQHF
TRBD2	TRBV10-3	-	TRBJ2-5	TGTGCCATCAGTGAGCTGGCGACTAGCGGACAAGAGACCCAGTACTTC	CAISELATSGQETQYF
TRBD2	TRBV7-3	-	TRBJ2-1	TGTGCCAGCAGCCCCACCGGACTAGCGGGTTGGGGGCAGTTCTTC	CASSPTGLAGWGQFF
TRBD1	TRBV6-5	-	TRBJ1-5	TGTGCCAGCAGTTACACTACAGGGGGGGATCAGCCCCAGCATTTT	CASSYTTGGDQPQHF
-	TRBV6-5	-	TRBJ1-2	TGTGCCAGCAAGCGACCGACAGCTAACTATGGCTACACCTTC	CASKRPTANYGYTF
-	TRBV14	few	TRBJ1-4	TGTGCCAGCAGCCAAGATCTTGCCCCGGGGGAAAAACTGTTTTTT	CASSQDLAPGEKLFF
-	TRBV5-1	-	TRBJ2-7	TGCGCCAGCAGCTCCCTCGACAGGGAGGACTACGAGCAGTACTTC	CASSSLDREDYEQYF
-	TRBV29-1	-	TRBJ2-7	TGCAGCGTTGGGCTCTACGAGCAGTACTTC	CSVGLYEQYF
TRBD2	TRBV24-1	-	TRBJ2-5	TGTGCCACCAGTCGTACGGGAGGGGGGGAGACCCAGTACTTC	CATSRTGGGETQYF
TRBD1	TRBV11-3	-	TRBJ2-2	TGTGCCAGCAGCCCACGGACAGGGGGCTTCACCGGGGAGCTGTTTTTT	CASSPRTGGFTGELFF
-	TRBV5-1	-	TRBJ1-1	TGCGCCAGCAGCTTGCTCTGGAACACTGAAGCTTTCTTT	CASSLLWNTEAFF
-	TRBV19	-	TRBJ2-7	TGTGCCAGTAGATCCCTTCCTGGACAGACCTACGAGCAGTACTTC	CASRSLPGQTYEQYF
TRBD2	TRBV28	-	TRBJ2-3	TGTGCCAGCAGAGCGCCCGGACTAGCGGGAGTCACAGATACGCAGTATTTT	CASRAPGLAGVTDTQYF
-	TRBV7-3	once	TRBJ2-3	TGTGCCAGCAGCTTAGGACAGACGCAGTATTTT	CASSLGQTQYF
-	TRBV15	once	TRBJ1-3	TGTGCCACCAGCAGAGGCCCGACAGACTCTGGAAACACCATATATTTT	CATSRGPTDSGNTIYF
TRBD2	TRBV6-5	-	TRBJ2-1	TGTGCCAGCCACGGACTAGCGGTTTCCTACAATGAGCAGTTCTTC	CASHGLAVSYNEQFF
TRBD2	TRBV18	-	TRBJ2-7	TGTGCCAGCTCACCATCCGGGCTAGCGGGAGTCACCTACGAGCAGTACTTC	CASSPSGLAGVTYEQYF
-	TRBV30	once	TRBJ2-6	TGTGCCTGGAGTGAAGGGGCCAGCTCTGGGGCCAACGTCCTGACTTTC	CAWSEGASSGANVLTF
TRBD1	TRBV18	-	TRBJ2-7	TGTGCCAGCTCACGAACAGGGGGCGACTCCTACGAGCAGTACTTC	CASSRTGGDSYEQYF
-	TRBV27	-	TRBJ1-5	TGTGCCAGCAGTTTATCCAGGGTAGGTCAGCCCCAGCATTTT	CASSLSRVGQPQHF
TRBD1	TRBV19	-	TRBJ1-5	TGTGCCAGTAGGACCAGACAGGGCAGCAATCAGCCCCAGCATTTT	CASRTRQGSNQPQHF
-	TRBV4-1	-	TRBJ2-1	TGCGCCAGCAGCCAGGAGCAGCGGAATGAGCAGTTCTTC	CASSQEQRNEQFF
-	TRBV5-1	-	TRBJ1-1	TGCGCCAGCAGTTGGGGAGACACTGAAGCTTTCTTT	CASSWGDTEAFF
TRBD1	TRBV18	-	TRBJ1-1	TGTGCCAGCTCGCAGAGTAGGACAGGGGCTCACACTGAAGCTTTCTTT	CASSQSRTGAHTEAFF
TRBD2	TRBV5-1	-	TRBJ2-1	TGCGCCAGCAGGTCCCAGCGGGGTCCAGGACTAGCGGGAGGGCCGCACAATGAGCAGTTCTTC	CASRSQRGPGLAGGPHNEQFF
-	TRBV2	-	TRBJ2-1	TGTGCCAGCAGGTTGCCCCAGGGGGAGCAGTTCTTC	CASRLPQGEQFF
-	TRBV2	-	TRBJ2-1	TGTGCCAGCAGTGCCCGGGAGTACAATGAGCAGTTCTTC	CASSAREYNEQFF
TRBD1	TRBV11-2	-	TRBJ1-2	TGTGCCAGCAGCCCGGACAGGTTACGATATGGCTACACCTTC	CASSPDRLRYGYTF
-	TRBV14	-	TRBJ1-2	TGTGCCAGCAGCCAATACAGGGCAGGGGGCTACACCTTC	CASSQYRAGGYTF
-	TRBV2	-	TRBJ1-2	TGTGCCAGCAGGCGGCAGGGGAATGGCTACACCTTC	CASRRQGNGYTF
TRBD1	TRBV28	-	TRBJ2-2	TGTGCCAGCAGTTCCTCCGGGACAGGGCTCCAAGGGGAGCTGTTTTTT	CASSSSGTGLQGELFF
-	TRBV7-9	once	TRBJ1-2	TGTGCCAGCAGCTTAGTGGGCACCAACTATGGCTACACCTTC	CASSLVGTNYGYTF
-	TRBV7-3	-	TRBJ2-5	TGTGCCAGCAGCCGGGTGGTATGGGAGACCCAGTACTTC	CASSRVVWETQYF
-	TRBV6-5	-	TRBJ1-5	TGTGCCAGCAGCCCGGACCGGGGGCAGCCCCAGCATTTT	CASSPDRGQPQHF
TRBD2	TRBV6-5	once	TRBJ2-1	TGTGCCAGCAGATTAGCGGGAGGATCCTACAATGAGCAGTTCTTC	CASRLAGGSYNEQFF
-	TRBV19	-	TRBJ1-2	TGTGCCAGTAGCTTACAGGGATATGGCTACACCTTC	CASSLQGYGYTF
TRBD1	TRBV6-5	-	TRBJ2-7	TGTGCCAGTCATATCAGGGGGTACCCTTACGAGCAGTACTTC	CASHIRGYPYEQYF
-	TRBV7-9	-	TRBJ1-4	TGTGCCAGCAGCCCCGTTCTCGGTAATGAAAAACTGTTTTTT	CASSPVLGNEKLFF
TRBD2	TRBV28	-	TRBJ2-7	TGTGCCAGCAGTTCCACCCGGACCGGGACTAGCGGGAGGAGGAACGAGCAGTACTTC	CASSSTRTGTSGRRNEQYF
-	TRBV6-1	once	TRBJ1-5	TGTGCCAGCAGTGAAGCGCTCGAGCAGCCCCAGCATTTT	CASSEALEQPQHF
-	TRBV28	-	TRBJ2-7	TGTGCCAGCAGACCGCCGGGACAAGGAGGACCCTACGAGCAGTACTTC	CASRPPGQGGPYEQYF
-	TRBV12-5	-	TRBJ1-2	TGTGCTAGTGGCCAAGCGGGGGGAGGTGGCTACACCTTC	CASGQAGGGGYTF
-	TRBV13	-	TRBJ1-1	TGTGCCAGCAGCTTAGCTAGGGGGAACACTGAAGCTTTCTTT	CASSLARGNTEAFF
TRBD2	TRBV23-1	-	TRBJ2-5	TGCGCCAGACTAGCGGGAGGAACAGAGACCCAGTACTTC	CARLAGGTETQYF
-	TRBV7-8	-	TRBJ1-6	TGTGCCAGCAGCTTATTCCCGAAGAGCTCCTATAATTCACCCCTCCACTTT	CASSLFPKSSYNSPLHF
TRBD1	TRBV18	-	TRBJ1-2	TGTGCCAGCTCACCTGGACAGGGGGCGGTCTATGGCTACACCTTC	CASSPGQGAVYGYTF
-	TRBV19	-	TRBJ1-2	TGTGCCAGTAGTCGCGCAGGGGCAGGTATTGGCTACACCTTC	CASSRAGAGIGYTF
TRBD1	TRBV6-5	-	TRBJ1-3	TGTGCCAGCAGTACTCCAGGGGGCAGGGACACCATATATTTT	CASSTPGGRDTIYF
-	TRBV5-1	-	TRBJ1-1	TGCGCCAGCAGCTTGGGTACAGGCCCTCTGAACACTGAAGCTTTCTTT	CASSLGTGPLNTEAFF
-	TRBV18	-	TRBJ2-5	TGTGCCAGCTCACCACCCACGCGAGAGACCCAGTACTTC	CASSPPTRETQYF